Below, one T cell receptor beta chain is given with its context. Its antigen is still unknown. Germline and junction disagree at one end, which may indicate a read error. This specimen belongs to a study of beta chain features in type 1 diabetes. About the research overall: In all, around 100,000,000 sorted cells from all samples were analyzed.

Overall study results and limits: For Type 1 diabetes patients, all four CD4+ subsets carried TCRB CDR3s that were moderately but significantly shorter.

Investigators reverse transcribed all isolated RNA, so they sequenced expressed TCRB transcripts. TCRdb's copy holds only in-frame clones and misses some; the assay was immunoSEQ multiplex PCR. The data contain hundreds of thousands of clones, 15% to 20% of them seen just once; the ten biggest clones take up 0.02% to 0.03%. This receptor was identified in a woman in her late teens or twenties in good health. Sequenced material: naive CD4+ T cells from blood.

The CDR3 DNA reads TGTGCCAGCAGCCGACTAGCGTCGTACAATGAGCAGCTCTTC. Protein: CASSRLASYNEQLF. V usage is TRBV7-2 and J usage is TRBJ2-1; 8 bases match TRBD2. The germline V gene encodes CDR1 SGHTA and CDR2 FQGNSA. The CDR3 covers 14 residues.